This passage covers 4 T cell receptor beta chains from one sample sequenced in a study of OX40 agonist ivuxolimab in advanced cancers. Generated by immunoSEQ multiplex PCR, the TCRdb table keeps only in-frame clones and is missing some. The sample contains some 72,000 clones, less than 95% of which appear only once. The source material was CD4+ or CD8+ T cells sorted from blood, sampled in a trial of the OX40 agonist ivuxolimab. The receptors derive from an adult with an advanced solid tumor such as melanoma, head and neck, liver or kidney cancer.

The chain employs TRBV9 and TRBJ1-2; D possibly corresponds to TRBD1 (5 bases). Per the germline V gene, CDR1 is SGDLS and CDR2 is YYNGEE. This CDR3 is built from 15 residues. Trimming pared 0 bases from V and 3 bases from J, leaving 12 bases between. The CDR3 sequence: CASSVGGQLYYGYTF. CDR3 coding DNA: TGTGCCAGCAGCGTAGGGGGCCAGCTCTACTATGGCTACACCTTC.

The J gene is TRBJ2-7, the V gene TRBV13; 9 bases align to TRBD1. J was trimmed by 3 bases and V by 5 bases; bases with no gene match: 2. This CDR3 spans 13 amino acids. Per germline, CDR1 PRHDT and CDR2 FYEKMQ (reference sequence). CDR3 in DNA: TGTGCCAGCAGCCCGACAGGGGGCTACGAGCAGTACTTC. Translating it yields CASSPTGGYEQYF. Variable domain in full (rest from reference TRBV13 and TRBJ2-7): AAGVIQSPRHLIKEKRETATLKCYPIPRHDTVYWYQQGPGQDPQFLISFYEKMQSDKGSIPDRFSAQQFSDYHSELNMSSLELGDSALYFCASSPTGGYEQYFGPGTRLTVT.

In DNA form, the CDR3 reads TGTGCCAGCAGCCCCCGGGGAGGGCTAGCGGGAGGTACAGATACGCAGTATTTT. Translated, it gives CASSPRGGLAGGTDTQYF. V and J are TRBV7-9 and TRBJ2-3; 11 positions agree with TRBD2. V was pared by 5 bases and J by 3 bases, with 13 bases of the junction left unmatched. The germline V gene has CDR1 SEHNR and CDR2 FQNEAQ (reference sequence). The CDR3 consists of 18 residues.

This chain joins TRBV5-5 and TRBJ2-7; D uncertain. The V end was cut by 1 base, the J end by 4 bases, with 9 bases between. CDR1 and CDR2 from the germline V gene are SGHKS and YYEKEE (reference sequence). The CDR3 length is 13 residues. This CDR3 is CASSLSEYYEQYF. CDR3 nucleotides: TGTGCCAGCAGCTTGTCAGAGTATTACGAGCAGTACTTC.